The 28 T cell receptor beta chains reported below all come from one sample, sequenced in a study of control samples from healthy donors and cancer patients. Method: immunoSEQ multiplex PCR; TCRdb's copy keeps in-frame clones and lacks some. The sample carries 200,000 to 250,000 clones, around 94% recorded once. Sequenced input: blood. All receptors come from a man over 45 in good health.

This sequence joins TRBV11-2 and TRBJ2-1; 8 nucleotides align to TRBD2. Germline CDR1 and CDR2: SGHAT and FQNNGV. This CDR3 comprises 16 residues. Trimming cost V 6 bases and J 4 bases; bases outside gene matches: 11. Here the CDR3 DNA reads TGTGCCAGCAGGGCGCCCGGGACTAGTAGATACAATGAGCAGTTCTTC. Translating it yields CASRAPGTSRYNEQFF.

The CDR3: CASTPGDSMNTEAFF. The DNA for the CDR3 is TGTGCCAGTACCCCTGGGGACAGTATGAACACTGAAGCTTTCTTT. This rearrangement joins TRBV19 to TRBJ1-1; TRBD1 aligns across 7 bases. The germline gives CDR1 LNHDA, CDR2 SQIVND (reference sequence). CDR3 length equals 15 residues. Trimming took 7 bases from V and 0 from J; bases not matched to a gene: 8.

This clone turned up a few times. The genes are TRBV25-1 and TRBJ2-2; D is perhaps TRBD1 (6 bases). The CDR3 loop spans 18 amino acids. Germline CDR1 reads MGHDK; CDR2 reads SYGVNS. Trimming pared 2 bases from V and 5 bases from J, leaving 21 bases between. CDR3 in DNA: TGTGCCAGCAGTGAAGATGGCAGGGGACGGAAAAGGACCGGGGAGCTGTTTTTT. Translation gives CASSEDGRGRKRTGELFF.

The V and J genes are TRBV11-2 and TRBJ1-6, with no clear D. Germline V gene lookup returns CDR1 SGHAT and CDR2 FQNNGV. V lost 4 bases to trimming and J lost 13 bases, with 11 bases between them. CDR3 length equals 12 residues. The CDR3 bases are TGTGCCAGCAGCTCCCAACAATCCCCCCTCCACTTT. Protein product: CASSSQQSPLHF.

On this clone: An end of the junction does not agree with germline; a read error may underlie this. The rearrangement links TRBV7-9 to TRBJ2-5; 10 bases line up with TRBD2. Per germline, CDR1 SEHNR and CDR2 FQNEAQ (reference sequence). The CDR3 spans 14 residues. The CDR3 loop reads CASSLAGVGETQYF. The CDR3 DNA reads as TGTGCCAGCAGCCTAGCGGGGGTCGGGGAGACCCAGTACTTC.

This sequence joins TRBV5-5 and TRBJ1-1, with a weak D call TRBD1 (6 bases). Germline-derived CDR1 and CDR2 are SGHKS and YYEKEE (reference sequence). The CDR3 extends over 16 amino acids. The ends were cut back, 4 bases at V and 3 bases at J, with 19 bases in the middle. The CDR3 DNA sequence: TGTGCCAGCAGCCTAATGCAGGGGCGAACAGACACTGAAGCTTTCTTT. Its translation is CASSLMQGRTDTEAFF.

V usage is TRBV7-9 and J usage is TRBJ1-2; 7 positions match TRBD1. CDR1 and CDR2 (germline): SEHNR, FQNEAQ (reference sequence). There are 12 residues in the CDR3. With 6 bases clipped from V and 5 bases from J, the junction kept 3 bases outside the gene matches. Here the CDR3 DNA reads TGTGCCAGCAGTCGACAGGGTTATGGCTACACCTTC. It encodes CASSRQGYGYTF.

In DNA form, the CDR3 reads TGCAGCGTTGCCTACAATGAGCAGTTCTTC. It is translated as CSVAYNEQFF. This chain joins TRBV29-1 and TRBJ2-1, with D hard to call. The CDR3 length is 10 residues. Germline loops: CDR1 SQVTM, CDR2 ANQGSEA. Trimming removed 4 bases at V and 2 bases at J, with 0 bases between.

The J gene is TRBJ1-4, the V gene TRBV14; 8 positions match TRBD1. This CDR3 spans 13 amino acids. After removal of 5 bases from V and 7 bases from J, the junction contained 3 bases not matched to a gene. Germline V CDR1 and CDR2: SGHDN, FVKESK. Here the CDR3 DNA reads TGTGCCAGCAGCTATACAGGGGGTGAAAAACTGTTTTTT. This gives the protein CASSYTGGEKLFF.

The chain links TRBV4-2 to TRBJ2-5; 7 bases map to TRBD2. Germline assignment: CDR1 LGHNA and CDR2 YNFKEQ. This CDR3 is 17 amino acids long. The V segment lost 6 bases and the J segment 1 base; nucleotides outside the gene matches: 14. CDR3 sequence (DNA): TGTGCCAGCAGTCGCGGGGACCGGGGGGACCTCCAAGAGACCCAGTACTTC. Amino acid sequence: CASSRGDRGDLQETQYF.

The chain is built from TRBV7-6 and TRBJ2-3; 7 bases agree with TRBD2. Germline V gene data show CDR1 as SGHVS and CDR2 as FNYEAQ. This CDR3 region has 16 residues. V shed 3 bases, J shed 2 bases, and the junction held 8 bases outside the gene matches. Written as DNA, the CDR3 is TGTGCCAGCAGCTTTTCCGGACTAGTGGCCACAGATACGCAGTATTTT. Translated, it gives CASSFSGLVATDTQYF.

V and J are TRBV2 and TRBJ1-1; possible D gene TRBD1, 5 bases. CDR1 and CDR2 (germline): SNHLY, FYNNEI. The CDR3 runs to 13 residues. The V and J ends lost 4 bases and 4 bases respectively, with 10 bases between them. The CDR3 coding sequence is TGTGCCAGCAGTGGGGGCAGTACCACTGAAGCTTTCTTT. This translates into CASSGGSTTEAFF. The full variable domain, its missing parts supplied by reference TRBV2 and TRBJ1-1, is EPEVTQTPSHQVTQMGQEVILRCVPISNHLYFYWYRQILGQKVEFLVSFYNNEISEKSEIFDDQFSVERPDGSNFTLKIRSTKLEDSAMYFCASSGGSTTEAFFGQGTRLTVV.

The count of this clone is one. The gene calls are TRBV28 and TRBJ1-6; D gene unclear. V was trimmed by 2 bases and J by 0 bases, leaving 14 bases between them. CDR1 is MDHEN and CDR2 is SYDVKM in the germline V gene. This CDR3 region has 18 residues. CDR3 nucleotides: TGTGCCAGCAGTTTACTCGTCCGATCGAGCTCCTATAATTCACCCCTCCACTTT. This encodes CASSLLVRSSSYNSPLHF. Full variable domain (rest looked up from reference TRBV28 and TRBJ1-6): DVKVTQSSRYLVKRTGEKVFLECVQDMDHENMFWYRQDPGLGLRLIYFSYDVKMKEKGDIPEGYSVSREKKERFSLILESASTNQTSMYLCASSLLVRSSSYNSPLHFGNGTRLTVT.

This chain links TRBV12-3 or TRBV12-4 with TRBJ1-2; D gene ambiguous. The CDR3 is 11 amino acids. The V and J ends lost 1 base and 7 bases respectively, with 4 bases between them. CDR3 in amino acids: CASSLGGGYTF. The DNA of the CDR3 is TGTGCCAGCAGTTTAGGGGGTGGCTACACCTTC.

This chain joins TRBV4-2 and TRBJ2-7; a possible D gene is TRBD1 (6 bases). The length of the CDR3 is 12 residues. The V end lost 4 bases, the J end lost 3 bases, and 7 bases lay between the germline ends. Germline V lookup: CDR1 LGHNA, CDR2 YNFKEQ. The CDR3 DNA is TGTGCCAGCAGCCGAGGGGGCTACGAGCAGTACTTC. It is translated as CASSRGGYEQYF.

CDR3 coding DNA: TGCGCCAGCAGGAAAAGGGGGGGAGACAATGAGCAGTTCTTC. This sequence encodes CASRKRGGDNEQFF. V is TRBV5-1 and J is TRBJ2-1; possible D gene TRBD2, 7 bases. V dropped 5 bases and J dropped 5 bases, with 14 bases sitting between them. The CDR3 length is 14 residues. From germline, CDR1 is SGHRS and CDR2 YFSETQ.

In this sample, this clone turned up once. Here the CDR3 reads CATSGQLGTEAFF. For the CDR3, the DNA is TGTGCCACCAGTGGCCAGTTGGGCACTGAAGCTTTCTTT. The rearrangement uses TRBV24-1 and TRBJ1-1; D remains ambiguous. This CDR3 contains 13 residues. Trimming cost V 5 bases and J 4 bases, with 10 bases left between them. Germline V gene lookup returns CDR1 KGHDR and CDR2 SFDVKD.

The rearrangement joins TRBV7-8 to TRBJ2-2; tentative D call: TRBD1 (6 bases). Germline V CDR1 and CDR2: SGHVS, FQNEAQ. V lost 3 bases and J 8 bases, leaving 10 bases between the germline ends. This CDR3 comprises 13 residues. The CDR3 protein is CASSFPGTGELFF. The CDR3 nucleotides read TGTGCCAGCAGCTTTCCAGGGACAGGGGAGCTGTTTTTT.

This sequence joins TRBV7-9 and TRBJ2-1, with 7 bases fitting TRBD2. The CDR3 contains 14 residues. Per germline, CDR1 SEHNR and CDR2 FQNEAQ (reference sequence). V lost 0 bases to trimming and J lost 6 bases; unmatched junction nucleotides: 2. Here the CDR3 reads CASSLATSFNEQFF. In DNA form, the CDR3 reads TGTGCCAGCAGCTTAGCGACTAGCTTCAATGAGCAGTTCTTC. Full variable domain (missing parts from reference TRBV7-9 and TRBJ2-1): DTGVSQNPRHKITKRGQNVTFRCDPISEHNRLYWYRQTLGQGPEFLTYFQNEAQLEKSRLLSDRFSAERPKGSFSTLEIQRTEQGDSAMYLCASSLATSFNEQFFGPGTRLTVL.

This chain uses TRBV5-1 with TRBJ1-1; TRBD1 might be the D (5 bases). Trimming pared 5 bases from V and 1 base from J, leaving 15 bases between. CDR1 is SGHRS and CDR2 is YFSETQ in the germline V gene. This CDR3 region has 15 residues. The CDR3: CASRPLQDPNTEAFF. The CDR3 nucleotides read TGCGCCAGCAGACCCCTACAGGACCCGAACACTGAAGCTTTCTTT.

This clone was counted once. The CDR3 DNA reads as TGTGCCAGCAGTTTTGGGGACAGGGCTAATACGCAGTATTTT. Protein sequence: CASSFGDRANTQYF. The V gene is TRBV28, the J gene TRBJ2-3; 9 bases match TRBD1. Germline V CDR1 and CDR2: MDHEN, SYDVKM. Germline trimming cut 3 bases from V and 7 bases from J; bases unmatched to any gene: 5. CDR3 length: 14 amino acids.

Notes on this clone: Other DNA variants within this sample encode the same CDR3. This chain uses TRBV28 with TRBJ2-7; D is undetermined. CDR1 and CDR2 from the germline V gene are MDHEN and SYDVKM. The CDR3 is made up of 12 amino acids. Trimming took off 5 bases at V and 0 bases at J, with 5 bases between the two ends. CDR3 protein: CASSLSSYEQYV. In DNA, the CDR3 is TGTGCCAGCAGTCTAAGCTCCTACGAGCAGTACGTC.

The V gene is TRBV7-6, the J gene TRBJ2-7, with a tentative D call TRBD2 (6 bases). This CDR3 contains 17 residues. Trimming removed 5 bases at V and 0 bases at J, with 20 bases between. Germline CDR1 SGHVS, CDR2 FNYEAQ. This CDR3 reads CASSPQPTSRSSYEQYF. The CDR3 DNA follows: TGTGCCAGCAGCCCGCAACCAACTAGCAGGAGCTCCTACGAGCAGTACTTC. The full variable domain, with the rest looked up from reference TRBV7-6 and TRBJ2-7, is GAGVSQSPRYKVTKRGQDVALRCDPISGHVSLYWYRQALGQGPEFLTYFNYEAQQDKSGLPNDRFSAERPEGSISTLTIQRTEQRDSAMYRCASSPQPTSRSSYEQYFGPGTRLTVT.

This chain links TRBV19 with TRBJ1-1; D remains ambiguous. The CDR3 contains 13 residues. Germline V gene sequence: CDR1 LNHDA, CDR2 SQIVND (reference sequence). V was shortened by 0 bases and J by 4 bases, with 6 bases between the two germline ends. Written as DNA, the CDR3 is TGTGCCAGTAGTATAGACCCAGGCACTGAAGCTTTCTTT. Translation: CASSIDPGTEAFF.

The V and J genes are TRBV5-1 and TRBJ1-4; TRBD1 matches 8 bases. The V and J ends lost 3 bases and 9 bases, in that order; junction bases with no gene match: 13. Germline CDR1 reads SGHRS; CDR2 reads YFSETQ. The CDR3 loop spans 16 amino acids. CDR3 DNA: TGCGCCAGCAGCTCGAAAACCGGGACAGGTGTCCAAAAACTGTTTTTT. The encoded protein is CASSSKTGTGVQKLFF.

The CDR3 DNA sequence: TGTGCCAGCAGTTACCCCAAAAGCTCCAACACCGGGGAGCTGTTTTTT. It yields the protein CASSYPKSSNTGELFF. This rearrangement joins TRBV6-6 to TRBJ2-2, with D uncertain. Per germline, CDR1 MNHNY and CDR2 SVGAGI (reference sequence). The CDR3 is 16 residues long. V dropped 2 bases and J dropped 2 bases, with 12 bases sitting between them.

V usage is TRBV7-2 and J usage is TRBJ1-6; 7 nucleotides align to TRBD1. V shed 5 bases and J 16 bases; nucleotides not matched to a gene: 14. The CDR3 length is 14 residues. Per germline, CDR1 SGHTA and CDR2 FQGNSA. The CDR3 DNA reads TGTGCCAGCAGCATCCAGGGGGTGGACGGGCTTCTCCACTTT. Translating gives CASSIQGVDGLLHF.

Only a few counts were recorded for this clone. V and J are TRBV10-3 and TRBJ2-1, with D uncertain. The germline gives CDR1 ENHRY, CDR2 SYGVKD. This CDR3 region has 11 residues. Trimming took 7 bases from V and 5 from J, leaving 6 bases between them. CDR3 in DNA: TGTGCCATCAAAGCGAACAATGAGCAGTTCTTC. Protein: CAIKANNEQFF.